These 10 T cell receptor beta chains originate from one sample sequenced in a study of response to subunit inactivated influenza vaccine. TCRdb re-called the RT-PCR reads with MiXCR, one entry per CDR3 protein. The data show 650,000 to 800,000 distinct CDR3 sequences, 15% to 20% seen once. Sequenced here: PBMCs from blood, sampled around 5 days after vaccination. All receptors derive from a man aged 45-65 years who received an inactivated influenza vaccine.

The sample holds a few counts of this clonotype. V usage is TRBV27 and J usage is TRBJ2-4; 9 nucleotides align to TRBD1. The germline CDR1 and CDR2 sequences are MNHEY and SMNVEV (reference sequence). V lost 1 base and J lost 10; bases outside the gene matches: 2. The CDR3 is made up of 13 amino acids. This CDR3 reads CASSLFGQGIQYF. In nucleotides, the CDR3 is TGTGCCAGCAGTTTATTCGGACAGGGGATTCAGTACTTC.

In its sample, this clonotype was seen a few times. J is TRBJ2-3 and V is TRBV7-8, with 8 bases identical to TRBD2. With V trimmed by 5 bases and J by 5 bases, 9 bases remained unmatched. The CDR3 runs to 15 residues. Germline-derived CDR1 and CDR2 are SGHVS and FQNEAQ. This CDR3 is CASSPLSREGDTQYF. The CDR3 DNA reads TGTGCCAGCAGCCCCCTTTCCCGGGAGGGAGATACGCAGTATTTT.

This clonotype came up a few times. The chain recombines TRBV28 with TRBJ1-5; TRBD1 might be the D (6 bases). This CDR3 has 15 amino acids. CDR1 and CDR2 from the germline V gene are MDHEN and SYDVKM. Trimming stripped 9 bases from V and 2 bases from J, with 17 bases between. CDR3 loop: CASCTGRFRNQPQHF. DNA for the CDR3: TGTGCCAGTTGTACAGGGAGGTTCCGCAATCAGCCCCAGCATTTT.

This clonotype turned up a few times. The chain couples TRBV24-1 to TRBJ2-5; 7 nucleotides agree with TRBD1. Germline CDR1 and CDR2: KGHDR and SFDVKD. There are 15 residues in the CDR3. The V gene end was trimmed by 9 bases and the J gene end by 3 bases; junction bases not matched to a gene: 12. The CDR3 loop is CATGPNKGGKETQYF. CDR3 DNA sequence: TGTGCCACCGGCCCGAATAAAGGGGGCAAAGAGACCCAGTACTTC.

The V call is TRBV7-6, the J call TRBJ2-7, with 7 bases aligning to TRBD1. The CDR3 is made up of 15 amino acids. V lost 0 bases and J lost 2; bases outside the gene matches: 4. Looked up from germline, CDR1 is SGHVS and CDR2 is FNYEAQ. CDR3 residues: CASSLARDSTYEQYF. CDR3 DNA: TGTGCCAGCAGCTTAGCGAGGGACAGCACCTACGAGCAGTACTTC. Full variable domain (remainder filled in from reference TRBV7-6 and TRBJ2-7): GAGVSQSPRYKVTKRGQDVALRCDPISGHVSLYWYRQALGQGPEFLTYFNYEAQQDKSGLPNDRFSAERPEGSISTLTIQRTEQRDSAMYRCASSLARDSTYEQYFGPGTRLTVT.

A few counts support this clonotype. This chain links TRBV12-3 or TRBV12-4 with TRBJ2-7, with D tentatively TRBD2 (6 bases). V was trimmed by 6 bases and J by 4 bases, leaving 13 bases between them. The CDR3 loop spans 13 amino acids. The CDR3 nucleotides read TGTGCCAGCAGCACGACTAGTGAGTACGAGCAGTACTTC. Its protein is CASSTTSEYEQYF.

This clonotype turned up a few times. The chain uses TRBV9 and TRBJ2-1; D is unclear. This CDR3 is built from 14 residues. Trimming took off 5 bases at V and 6 bases at J, with 15 bases between the two ends. Germline V lookup: CDR1 SGDLS, CDR2 YYNGEE. In DNA form, the CDR3 reads TGTGCCAGCAGTCCCTCTCTAACTGGCAATGAGCAGTTCTTC. This translates into CASSPSLTGNEQFF. Filled out from reference TRBV9 and TRBJ2-1, the complete variable domain reads DSGVTQTPKHLITATGQRVTLRCSPRSGDLSVYWYQQSLDQGLQFLIQYYNGEERAKGNILERFSAQQFPDLHSELNLSSLELGDSALYFCASSPSLTGNEQFFGPGTRLTVL.

The chain couples TRBV7-3 to TRBJ2-1; 12 nucleotides match TRBD2. V gave up 2 bases and J gave up 11 bases; unmatched junction bases: 7. Looked up from germline, CDR1 is SGHTA and CDR2 is FQGTGA. The CDR3 is 15 amino acids. The CDR3 loop is CASSLDPGLAGKQFF. Written as DNA, the CDR3 is TGTGCCAGCAGCTTAGACCCCGGACTAGCGGGAAAGCAGTTCTTC.

This clonotype was detected only a few times. The chain carries TRBV20-1 and TRBJ2-3; D remains unclear. Per germline, CDR1 DFQATT and CDR2 SNEGSKA (reference sequence). CDR3 length equals 15 residues. V dropped 0 bases and J dropped 4 bases, with 14 bases sitting between them. DNA for the CDR3: TGCAGTGCTAGAGATCTCTGGCTAGAGGCAGATACGCAGTATTTT. Translated, it gives CSARDLWLEADTQYF.

This clonotype was picked up a small number of times. The chain is built from TRBV12-3 or TRBV12-4 and TRBJ2-3; D ambiguous. This CDR3 contains 17 residues. Trimming took off 9 bases at V and 3 bases at J, with 25 bases between the two ends. The CDR3 sequence: CASTHVFEKPPTDTQYF. CDR3 DNA: TGTGCCAGTACCCACGTGTTCGAGAAACCCCCTACAGATACGCAGTATTTT.